This TCR beta chain is drawn from a study of identical twins. Whole-study results and caveats: Where beta out-of-frame sequences were concerned, excess twin sharing was weaker.

This clonotype came up many times. Its antigen is as yet unknown. This CDR3 has 11 amino acids. The V end lost 4 bases, the J end lost 6 bases, and 4 bases lay between the germline ends. cDNA carried unique molecular identifiers, and a universal primer site was added by template switching. TCRdb used MiXCR to reprocess the 5' RACE reads, holding one entry per CDR3 protein. The sample contains roughly 710,000 distinct CDR3 sequences, roughly 6% of which appear only once. Healthy Caucasians were all of the donors. The rearrangement links TRBV12-3 or TRBV12-4 to TRBJ1-5; no clear D. Input material: naive T cells sorted from blood. The clonotype was recovered from a man between 18 and 29 years old in good health. The CDR3 DNA sequence: TGTGCCAGCAGTTCGTTTCAGCCCCAGCATTTT. Protein sequence: CASSSFQPQHF.